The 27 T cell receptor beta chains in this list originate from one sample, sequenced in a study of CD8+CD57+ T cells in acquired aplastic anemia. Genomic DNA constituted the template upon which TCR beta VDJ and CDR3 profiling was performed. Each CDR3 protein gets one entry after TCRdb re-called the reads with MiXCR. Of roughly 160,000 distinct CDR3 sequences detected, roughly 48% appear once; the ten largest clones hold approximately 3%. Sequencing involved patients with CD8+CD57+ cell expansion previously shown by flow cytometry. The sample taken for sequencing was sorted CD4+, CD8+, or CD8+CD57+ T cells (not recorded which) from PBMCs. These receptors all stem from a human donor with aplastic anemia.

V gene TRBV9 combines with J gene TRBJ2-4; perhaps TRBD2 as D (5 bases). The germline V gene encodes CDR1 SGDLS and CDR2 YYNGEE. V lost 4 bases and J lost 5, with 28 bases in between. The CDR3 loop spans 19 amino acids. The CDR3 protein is CASSPSRIGSPNGENIQYF. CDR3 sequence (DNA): TGTGCCAGCAGCCCCTCCCGAATCGGATCCCCAAACGGGGAAAACATTCAGTACTTC.

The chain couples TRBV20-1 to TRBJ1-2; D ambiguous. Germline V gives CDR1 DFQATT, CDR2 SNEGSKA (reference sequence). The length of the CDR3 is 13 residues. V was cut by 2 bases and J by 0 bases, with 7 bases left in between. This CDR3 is CSARRPANYGYTF. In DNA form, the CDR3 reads TGCAGTGCTAGACGTCCGGCTAACTATGGCTACACCTTC.

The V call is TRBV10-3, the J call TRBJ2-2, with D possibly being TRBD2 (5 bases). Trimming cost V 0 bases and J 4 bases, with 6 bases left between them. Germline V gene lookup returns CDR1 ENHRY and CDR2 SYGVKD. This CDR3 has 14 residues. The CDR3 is CAISESAGTGELFF. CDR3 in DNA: TGTGCCATCAGTGAGTCGGCGGGCACCGGGGAGCTGTTTTTT.

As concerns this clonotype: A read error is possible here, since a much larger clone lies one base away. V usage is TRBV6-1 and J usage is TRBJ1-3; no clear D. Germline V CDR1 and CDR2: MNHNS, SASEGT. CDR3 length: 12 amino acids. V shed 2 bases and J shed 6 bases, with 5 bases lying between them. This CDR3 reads CASSELVNTIYF. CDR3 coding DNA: TGTGCCAGCAGTGAATTAGTAAACACCATATATTTT.

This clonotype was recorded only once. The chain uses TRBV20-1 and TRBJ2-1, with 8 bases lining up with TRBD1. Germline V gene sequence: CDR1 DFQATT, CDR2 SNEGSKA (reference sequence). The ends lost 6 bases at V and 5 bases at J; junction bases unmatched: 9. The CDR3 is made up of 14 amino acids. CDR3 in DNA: TGCAGTGCCGACGGGACAGGACTTCACAATGAGCAGTTCTTC. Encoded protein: CSADGTGLHNEQFF.

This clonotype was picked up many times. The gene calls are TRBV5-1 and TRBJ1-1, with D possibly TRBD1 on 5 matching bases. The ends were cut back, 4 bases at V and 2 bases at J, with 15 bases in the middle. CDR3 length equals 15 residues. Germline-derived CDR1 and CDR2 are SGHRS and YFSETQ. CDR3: CASSLGGGANTEAFF. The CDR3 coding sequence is TGCGCCAGCAGCCTCGGGGGGGGAGCAAACACTGAAGCTTTCTTT.

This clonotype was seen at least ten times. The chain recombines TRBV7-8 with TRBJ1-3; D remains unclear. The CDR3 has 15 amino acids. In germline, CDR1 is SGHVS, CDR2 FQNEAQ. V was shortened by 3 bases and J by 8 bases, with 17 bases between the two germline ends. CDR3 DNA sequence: TGTGCCAGCAGCTTCGCGGGCGCCTACGTAGACACCATATATTTT. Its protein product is CASSFAGAYVDTIYF.

The CDR3 reads CASSLGATEAFF. The CDR3 DNA reads TGTGCCAGCAGCTTAGGAGCCACTGAAGCTTTCTTT. The chain recombines TRBV7-9 with TRBJ1-1; D unresolved. There are 12 residues in the CDR3. Germline V gene lookup returns CDR1 SEHNR and CDR2 FQNEAQ (reference sequence). The V end lost 1 base, the J end lost 4 bases, and 4 bases lay between the germline ends.

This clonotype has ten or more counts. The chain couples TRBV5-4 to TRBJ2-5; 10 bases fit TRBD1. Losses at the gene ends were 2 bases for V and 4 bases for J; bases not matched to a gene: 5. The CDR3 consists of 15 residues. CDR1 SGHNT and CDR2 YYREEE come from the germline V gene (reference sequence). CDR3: CASSLRQGAGETQYF. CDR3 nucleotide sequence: TGTGCCAGCAGCTTAAGACAGGGGGCAGGAGAGACCCAGTACTTC.

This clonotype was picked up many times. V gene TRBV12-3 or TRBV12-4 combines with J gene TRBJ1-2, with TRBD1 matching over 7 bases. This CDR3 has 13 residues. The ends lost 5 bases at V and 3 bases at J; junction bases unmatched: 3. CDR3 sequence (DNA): TGTGCCAGCAGTGTCCAGGGGGACTATGGCTACACCTTC. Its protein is CASSVQGDYGYTF.

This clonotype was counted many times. Written as DNA, the CDR3 is TGTGCCAGCAGCCAGTTGCAGGGGAACACCGGGGAGCTGTTTTTT. Encoded protein: CASSQLQGNTGELFF. The chain carries TRBV14 and TRBJ2-2, with D maybe TRBD1 (5 bases). The germline gives CDR1 SGHDN, CDR2 FVKESK. V lost 3 bases, J lost 1 base, and 9 bases lay in between. This CDR3 has 15 amino acids.

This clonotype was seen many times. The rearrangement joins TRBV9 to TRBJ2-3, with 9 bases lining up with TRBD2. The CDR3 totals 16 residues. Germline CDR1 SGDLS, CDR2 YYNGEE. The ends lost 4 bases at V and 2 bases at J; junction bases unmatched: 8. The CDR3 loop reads CASSLPAGGTTDTQYF. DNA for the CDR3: TGTGCCAGCAGCTTACCAGCGGGAGGAACCACAGATACGCAGTATTTT.

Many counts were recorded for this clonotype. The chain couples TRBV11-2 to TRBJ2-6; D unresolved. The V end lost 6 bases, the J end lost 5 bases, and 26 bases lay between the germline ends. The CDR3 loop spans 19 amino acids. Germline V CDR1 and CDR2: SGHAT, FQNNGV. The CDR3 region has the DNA TGTGCCAGCAGTCCCTCCTCTACGATTCTCGGATCTAGGGCCAACGTCCTGACTTTC. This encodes CASSPSSTILGSRANVLTF.

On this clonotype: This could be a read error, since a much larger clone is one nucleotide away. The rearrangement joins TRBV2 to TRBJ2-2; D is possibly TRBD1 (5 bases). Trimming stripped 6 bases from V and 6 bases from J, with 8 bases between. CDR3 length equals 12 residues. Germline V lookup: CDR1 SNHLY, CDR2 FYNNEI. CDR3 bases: TGTGCCAGCAGGTCAGGGTCCGGGGAGCTGTTTTTT. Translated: CASRSGSGELFF.

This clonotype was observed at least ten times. This CDR3 is CASSAPGTGGSNQPQHF. CDR3 bases: TGTGCCAGCAGTGCTCCCGGGACAGGGGGTAGCAATCAGCCCCAGCATTTT. The chain combines TRBV6-1 with TRBJ1-5; 11 bases map to TRBD1. Germline CDR1 reads MNHNS; CDR2 reads SASEGT. V lost 4 bases, J lost 0 bases, and 5 bases stayed unmatched. This CDR3 spans 17 amino acids.

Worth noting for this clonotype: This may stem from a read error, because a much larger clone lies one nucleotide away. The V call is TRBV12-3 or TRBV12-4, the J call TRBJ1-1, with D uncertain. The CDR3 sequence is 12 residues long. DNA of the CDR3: TGTGCCATCAGTTCCGCATACGGTGAAGCTTTCTTT. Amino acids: CAISSAYGEAFF.

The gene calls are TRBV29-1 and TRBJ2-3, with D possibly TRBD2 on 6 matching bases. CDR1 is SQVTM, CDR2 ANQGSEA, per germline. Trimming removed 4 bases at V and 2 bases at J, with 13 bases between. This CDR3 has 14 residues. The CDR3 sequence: CSVGGSGDTDTQYF. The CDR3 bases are TGCAGCGTTGGGGGTAGCGGAGACACAGATACGCAGTATTTT.

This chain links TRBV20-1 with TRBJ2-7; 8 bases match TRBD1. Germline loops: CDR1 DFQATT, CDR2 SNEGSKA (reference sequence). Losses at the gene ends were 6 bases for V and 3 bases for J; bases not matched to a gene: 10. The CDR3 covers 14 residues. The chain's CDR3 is CSAARTGLGYEQYF. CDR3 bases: TGCAGTGCCGCGCGGACAGGGCTCGGCTACGAGCAGTACTTC.

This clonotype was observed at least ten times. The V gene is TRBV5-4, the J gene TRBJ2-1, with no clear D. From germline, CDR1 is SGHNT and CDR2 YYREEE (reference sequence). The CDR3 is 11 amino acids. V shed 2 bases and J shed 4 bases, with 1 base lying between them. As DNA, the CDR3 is TGTGCCAGCAGCTTTTACAATGAGCAGTTCTTC. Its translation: CASSFYNEQFF.

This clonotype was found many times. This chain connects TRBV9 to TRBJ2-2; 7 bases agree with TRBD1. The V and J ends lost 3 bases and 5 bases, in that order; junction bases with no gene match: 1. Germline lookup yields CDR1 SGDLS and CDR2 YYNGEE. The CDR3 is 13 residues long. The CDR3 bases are TGTGCCAGCAGCGCCAGGGGGACCGGGGAGCTGTTTTTT. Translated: CASSARGTGELFF.

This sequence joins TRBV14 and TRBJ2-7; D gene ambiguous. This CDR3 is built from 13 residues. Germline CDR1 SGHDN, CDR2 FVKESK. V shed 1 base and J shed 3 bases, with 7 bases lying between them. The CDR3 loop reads CASSQAVVYEQYF. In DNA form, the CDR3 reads TGTGCCAGCAGCCAAGCTGTGGTCTACGAGCAGTACTTC.

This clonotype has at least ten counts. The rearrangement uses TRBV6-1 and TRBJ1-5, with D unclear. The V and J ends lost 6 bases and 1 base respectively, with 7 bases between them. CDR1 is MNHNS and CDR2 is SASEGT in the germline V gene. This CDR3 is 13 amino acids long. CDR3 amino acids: CASRRRSNQPQHF. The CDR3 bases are TGTGCCAGCAGGAGGAGGAGCAATCAGCCCCAGCATTTT.

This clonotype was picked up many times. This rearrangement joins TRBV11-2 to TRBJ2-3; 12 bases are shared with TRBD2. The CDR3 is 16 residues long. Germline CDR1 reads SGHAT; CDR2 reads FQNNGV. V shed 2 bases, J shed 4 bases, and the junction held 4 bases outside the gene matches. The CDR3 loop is CASSLLAGGPADTQYF. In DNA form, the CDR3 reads TGTGCCAGCAGCTTACTAGCGGGAGGGCCAGCAGATACGCAGTATTTT.

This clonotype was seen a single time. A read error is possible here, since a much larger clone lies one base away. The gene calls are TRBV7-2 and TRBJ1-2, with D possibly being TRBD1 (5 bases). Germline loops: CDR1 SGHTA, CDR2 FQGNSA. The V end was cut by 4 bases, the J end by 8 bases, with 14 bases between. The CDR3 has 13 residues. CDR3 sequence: CASSSQGIDGYTF. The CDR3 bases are TGTGCCAGCAGCTCCCAGGGTATTGACGGCTACACCTTC.

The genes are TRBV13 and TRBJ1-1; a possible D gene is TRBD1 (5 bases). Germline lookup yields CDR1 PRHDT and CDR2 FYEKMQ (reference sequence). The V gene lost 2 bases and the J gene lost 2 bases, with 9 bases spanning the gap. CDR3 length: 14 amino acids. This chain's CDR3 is CASSLRTINTEAFF. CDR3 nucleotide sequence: TGTGCCAGCAGCTTAAGGACAATCAACACTGAAGCTTTCTTT.

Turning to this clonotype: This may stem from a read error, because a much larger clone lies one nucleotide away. The DNA of the CDR3 is TGTGCCAGCAGAACGGACGTAACCACCGGGGAGCTGTTTTTT. Protein sequence: CASRTDVTTGELFF. This rearrangement joins TRBV12-3 or TRBV12-4 to TRBJ2-2; D is uncertain. The CDR3 runs to 14 residues. With 6 bases removed from V and 4 bases from J, the gap between germline ends came to 12 bases.

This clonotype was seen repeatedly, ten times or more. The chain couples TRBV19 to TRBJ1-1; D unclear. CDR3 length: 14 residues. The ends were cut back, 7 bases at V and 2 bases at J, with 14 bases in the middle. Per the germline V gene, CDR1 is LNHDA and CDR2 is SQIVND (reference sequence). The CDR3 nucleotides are TGTGCCAGTAATCTGCGGTTACGAAACACTGAAGCTTTCTTT. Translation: CASNLRLRNTEAFF.